A selection of T cell receptor beta chains follows, all from one sample in a study of radiotherapy plus CTLA-4 blockade in lung cancer. Profiled with immunoSEQ multiplex PCR; TCRdb holds only in-frame clones, not every one. The sample records tens of thousands of clones, around 77% being singletons. Material: peripheral blood, obtained from a patient treated with radiotherapy plus ipilimumab. These receptors were collected from a human donor with non-small cell lung cancer who had stable disease on radiotherapy plus ipilimumab. CDR3s include the opening cysteine and the closing phenylalanine or tryptophan. A D gene is named only where the DNA matches it firmly. Size is omitted from some rows. Given values are once, few, many or a class for expanded clones.

>.|TRBV7-3|once|TRBJ1-1
TGTGCCAGCAGCTTAGGTGGCTGGAACACTGAAGCTTTCTTT
CASSLGGWNTEAFF
>TRBD1|TRBV7-9|.|TRBJ1-6
TGTGCCAGCAGCCGGACAGGGGCGACCTATAATTCACCCCTCCACTTT
CASSRTGATYNSPLHF
>.|TRBV7-7|.|TRBJ1-1
TGTGCCAGCAGTCCGACGGAGGGAGGGAGGGCTTTCTTT
CASSPTEGGRAFF
>.|TRBV4-1|.|TRBJ1-2
TGCGCCAGCAGCCAAGAACAGGGCCTCTATGGCTACACCTTC
CASSQEQGLYGYTF
>.|TRBV6-5|.|TRBJ1-1
TGTGCCAGCACAGCATTTGGGGACACTGAAGCTTTCTTT
CASTAFGDTEAFF
>.|TRBV5-1|.|TRBJ1-6
TGCGCCAGCAGCTTGGGAGGGGACTTTCCCCTCCACTTT
CASSLGGDFPLHF
>.|TRBV6-1|few|TRBJ2-2
TGTGCCAGCAGTGGAATCGGGACCAGGGAGCTGTTTTTT
CASSGIGTRELFF
>TRBD1|TRBV4-1|.|TRBJ1-2
TGCGCCACCGGAGGGACAGCCTATGGCTACACCTTC
CATGGTAYGYTF
>TRBD1|TRBV5-6|.|TRBJ2-7
TGTGCCAGCAGCCCAGGGACAGGCCCCCTTTCGGAGCAGTACTTC
CASSPGTGPLSEQYF
>.|TRBV5-6|.|TRBJ2-3
TGTGCCAGCAGCTTGGCCGAAATCAGGCTCTCCAGAGCAGATACGCAGTATTTT
CASSLAEIRLSRADTQYF
>.|TRBV11-2|.|TRBJ2-5
TGTGCCAGCAGCTTAGGGGGGAGACCCCAAGAGACCCAGTACTTC
CASSLGGRPQETQYF
>.|TRBV4-1|.|TRBJ1-2
TGCGCCAGCAGCCATCCCCAGGGGTGGGATGGCTACACCTTC
CASSHPQGWDGYTF
>.|TRBV2|.|TRBJ1-4
TGTGCCAGCACCGTACGGTATAATGAAAAACTGTTTTTT
CASTVRYNEKLFF
>.|TRBV29-1|.|TRBJ1-2
TGCAGCGTAGATAGACAGCGCAACTCCTATGGCTACACCTTC
CSVDRQRNSYGYTF
>.|TRBV6-5|once|TRBJ1-1
TGTGCCAGCAGTTACTCGAGAGGGAACACTGAAGCTTTCTTT
CASSYSRGNTEAFF
>.|TRBV9|.|TRBJ1-6
TGTGCCAGCAGCGTAGTGGGCTCCTATAATTCACCCCTCCACTTT
CASSVVGSYNSPLHF
>TRBD1|TRBV19|few|TRBJ2-1
TGTGCCAGTAGCCGGAATCCGGGACAGGCTTCCTACAATGAGCAGTTCTTC
CASSRNPGQASYNEQFF
>.|TRBV25-1|few|TRBJ1-6
TGTGCCAGCAGTGGGGGCTCATTTGGCTCACCCCTCCACTTT
CASSGGSFGSPLHF
>.|TRBV28|.|TRBJ1-2
TGTGCCAGCAGTCGCAGACCGTCCGGGGTGAACTATGGCTACACCTTC
CASSRRPSGVNYGYTF
>TRBD1|TRBV29-1|.|TRBJ2-1
TGCAGCGTTCAGGGGGTAAATGAGCAGTTCTTC
CSVQGVNEQFF